Listed here are 14 T cell receptor beta chains from one sample, sequenced in a study of T cells in Graves' hyperthyroidism and ophthalmopathy. What was amplified from RNA transcripts were TCR beta CDR3 regions. RT-PCR in the first round (using the HTBI primer set) targeted the TCR CDR3. In TCRdb, the multiplex PCR reads were re-called with MiXCR into one record per CDR3 protein. This table has roughly 750,000 distinct CDR3 sequences, about 17% appearing once. The sample was blood. All receptors come from a young man with Graves' hyperthyroidism.

This clonotype has at least ten counts. The J gene is TRBJ2-5, the V gene TRBV6-2 or TRBV6-3; no reliable D call. V was pared by 0 bases and J by 2 bases, with 7 bases between. The CDR3 has 14 residues. Germline CDR1 and CDR2: MNHEY and SVGEGT. The CDR3 sequence is CASSYSLGQETQYF. CDR3 in DNA: TGTGCCAGCAGTTACTCGTTGGGACAAGAGACCCAGTACTTC.

This clonotype appeared a single time. The chain recombines TRBV5-4 with TRBJ2-5, with 8 bases that match TRBD2. J lost 9 bases, V lost 3 bases, and 7 bases had no gene match. The germline gives CDR1 SGHNT, CDR2 YYREEE (reference sequence). The CDR3 loop spans 13 amino acids. In DNA form, the CDR3 reads TGTGCCAGCAGCTCCCGCGGGCGGGAGGCCCAGTACTTC. It codes for CASSSRGREAQYF.

Notes on this clonotype: Germline and junction disagree at one end, which may indicate a read error. The chain couples TRBV5-8 to TRBJ2-3, with D possibly matching TRBD1 (5 bases). Germline lookup yields CDR1 SGHTS and CDR2 YDEGEE. This CDR3 contains 13 residues. CDR3 DNA sequence: TGTGCCAGCGGAACAAGGAACACAGGTACGCAGTATTTT. It yields the protein CASGTRNTGTQYF.

About this clonotype: The CDR3 carries no conserved terminal phenylalanine or tryptophan, so it likely arises from a read error. V is TRBV18 and J is TRBJ2-7; D is perhaps TRBD2 (6 bases). Germline lookup yields CDR1 KGHSH and CDR2 LQKENI. Trimming cost V 3 bases and J 3 bases, with 9 bases left between them. CDR3 length: 13 amino acids. In DNA, the CDR3 is TGTGCCAGCTCACCCTCTAGCGACTACGAGCAGTACCTC. Translation: CASSPSSDYEQYL.

The chain carries TRBV2 and TRBJ2-7; D is unclear. Germline loops: CDR1 SNHLY, CDR2 FYNNEI. The CDR3 spans 13 residues. V dropped 6 bases and J dropped 3 bases, with 12 bases sitting between them. CDR3 loop: CASSHTLLYEQYF. DNA of the CDR3: TGTGCCAGCAGCCACACTCTCCTCTACGAGCAGTACTTC.

This clonotype was recorded at least ten times. The gene calls are TRBV28 and TRBJ2-1, with D tentatively TRBD1 or TRBD2 (5 bases each). CDR1 and CDR2 from the germline V gene are MDHEN and SYDVKM. The CDR3 extends over 15 amino acids. With 5 bases removed from V and 8 bases from J, the gap between germline ends came to 19 bases. CDR3 nucleotide sequence: TGTGCCAGCAGTGAGGGGACCCTATCTGGCGATGAGCAGTTCTTC. Encoded protein: CASSEGTLSGDEQFF.

This clonotype was seen many times. The rearrangement links TRBV20-1 to TRBJ2-4, with a weak D call TRBD1 (6 bases). In germline, CDR1 is DFQATT, CDR2 SNEGSKA (reference sequence). The CDR3 runs to 15 residues. The V end lost 0 bases, the J end lost 0 bases, and 9 bases lay between the germline ends. CDR3 residues: CSARESRGAKNIQYF. The DNA of the CDR3 is TGCAGTGCTAGAGAGAGCAGGGGAGCCAAAAACATTCAGTACTTC.

This clonotype was seen ten or more times. The chain's CDR3 is CASRILVGQETQYF. The CDR3 DNA reads TGTGCCAGCAGGATACTGGTAGGCCAAGAGACCCAGTACTTC. The gene calls are TRBV6-1 and TRBJ2-5; D unresolved. Germline CDR1 is MNHNS and CDR2 is SASEGT. This CDR3 spans 14 amino acids. Trimming cost V 6 bases and J 1 base, with 12 bases left between them.

There are many counts of this clonotype. The chain is built from TRBV12-5 and TRBJ2-1; perhaps D is TRBD1 or TRBD2 (6 bases each). The CDR3 is 16 amino acids. The germline CDR1 and CDR2 sequences are LGHNT and FRNRAP. V was pared by 2 bases and J by 6 bases, with 17 bases between. The CDR3 DNA follows: TGTGCTAGTGGTTTGTCTATGGGGGGCGCCGGCAATGAGCAGTTCTTC. Translation gives CASGLSMGGAGNEQFF.

The V gene is TRBV7-3, the J gene TRBJ2-2; the D is unclear. The CDR3 has 14 amino acids. Looked up from germline, CDR1 is SGHTA and CDR2 is FQGTGA. Trimming removed 5 bases from V and 6 bases from J, with 13 bases in between. Here the CDR3 DNA reads TGTGCCAGCAGCCCCCGACCCGGCTCCGGGGAGCTGTTTTTT. Its translation is CASSPRPGSGELFF. The full variable domain, rest sourced from reference TRBV7-3 and TRBJ2-2, is GAGVSQTPSNKVTEKGKYVELRCDPISGHTALYWYRQSLGQGPEFLIYFQGTGAADDSGLPNDRFFAVRPEGSVSTLKIQRTERGDSAVYLCASSPRPGSGELFFGEGSRLTVL.

DNA for the CDR3: TGTGCCAGCAGCTTGCAACTAGCGGGCTTCCAAGAGACCCAGTACTTC. The encoded protein is CASSLQLAGFQETQYF. V is TRBV5-4 and J is TRBJ2-5; 9 nucleotides align to TRBD2. CDR1 is SGHNT, CDR2 YYREEE, per germline (reference sequence). CDR3 length: 16 residues. V shed 1 base, J shed 1 base, and the junction held 5 bases outside the gene matches.

The gene calls are TRBV6-2 or TRBV6-3 and TRBJ2-7, with 8 bases matching TRBD1. J was trimmed by 3 bases and V by 4 bases; bases with no gene match: 5. The CDR3 runs to 14 residues. The germline gives CDR1 MNHEY, CDR2 SVGEGT. The CDR3 bases are TGTGCCAGCAGTTGGTTCGACAGGGGCTACGAGCAGTACTTC. Translation: CASSWFDRGYEQYF.

The CDR3 DNA reads as TGCAGTGCTAGAGCTGGGCCCGCTTCAGATACGCAGTATTTT. Encoded protein: CSARAGPASDTQYF. The rearrangement joins TRBV20-1 to TRBJ2-3; D is ambiguous. This CDR3 is built from 14 residues. The germline gives CDR1 DFQATT, CDR2 SNEGSKA (reference sequence). V shed 1 base and J shed 4 bases, with 12 bases lying between them.

This clonotype showed up many times. The chain recombines TRBV10-3 with TRBJ1-1; weak D call: TRBD1 (5 bases). Germline CDR1 reads ENHRY; CDR2 reads SYGVKD. The CDR3 has 14 residues. Trimming shortened V by 8 bases and J by 1 base, and 14 bases separated the two germline ends. The CDR3 region is CAIGGGDPNTEAFF. CDR3 nucleotide sequence: TGTGCCATCGGGGGTGGGGACCCGAACACTGAAGCTTTCTTT.